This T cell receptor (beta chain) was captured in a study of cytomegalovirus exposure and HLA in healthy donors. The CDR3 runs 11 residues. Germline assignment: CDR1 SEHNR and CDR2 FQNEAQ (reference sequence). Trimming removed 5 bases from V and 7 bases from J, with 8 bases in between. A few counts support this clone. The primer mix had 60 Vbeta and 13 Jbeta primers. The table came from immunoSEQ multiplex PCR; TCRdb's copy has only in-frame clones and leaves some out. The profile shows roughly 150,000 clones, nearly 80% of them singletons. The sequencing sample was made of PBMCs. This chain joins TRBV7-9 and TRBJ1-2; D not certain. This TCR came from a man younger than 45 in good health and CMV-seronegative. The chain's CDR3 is CASSPPRGYTF. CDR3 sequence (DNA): TGTGCCAGCAGCCCCCCCCGTGGCTACACCTTC.